The 29 T cell receptor beta chains presented below share a single source sample, sequenced in a study of CD8 T cells in Susac syndrome. Reverse transcription of 0.5 to 1 ug RNA was carried out with random hexamers. Via MiXCR, TCRdb re-called the immunoSEQ multiplex PCR reads, giving one row per CDR3 protein. The table has approximately 22,000 distinct CDR3 sequences, 85% to 95% seen once. Sequencing was performed on CD8+ T cells from PBMCs. Receptors were obtained from a human donor in good health.

J is TRBJ2-3 and V is TRBV6-1, with no clear D. The length of the CDR3 is 15 residues. CDR1 and CDR2 (germline): MNHNS, SASEGT. Trimming pared 2 bases from V and 4 bases from J, leaving 13 bases between. Here the CDR3 reads CASSESLGSADTQYF. The CDR3 region has the DNA TGTGCCAGCAGTGAAAGTCTGGGGTCGGCAGATACGCAGTATTTT.

Here the CDR3 reads CASSLEGGDSIQYF. In DNA form, the CDR3 reads TGTGCCAGCAGCTTAGAGGGAGGGGATAGCATTCAGTACTTC. The chain combines TRBV13 with TRBJ2-4; 7 bases line up with TRBD2. This CDR3 spans 14 amino acids. Germline lookup yields CDR1 PRHDT and CDR2 FYEKMQ (reference sequence). With V trimmed by 1 base and J by 9 bases, 6 bases remained unmatched.

The gene calls are TRBV4-3 and TRBJ1-1; a weak D match, TRBD1 (6 bases). This CDR3 has 15 amino acids. Trimming removed 3 bases at V and 3 bases at J, with 14 bases between. The germline CDR1 and CDR2 sequences are LGHNA and YSLEER. The CDR3 region is CASSHSQGVDTEAFF. DNA of the CDR3: TGCGCCAGCAGCCATTCACAGGGCGTTGACACTGAAGCTTTCTTT.

The chain is built from TRBV6-4 and TRBJ2-6; 13 bases agree with TRBD2. This CDR3 has 17 amino acids. Germline CDR1 reads MRHNA; CDR2 reads SNTAGT. The junction had 0 bases not matched to a gene; V was cut back by 2 bases and J by 2 bases. CDR3 DNA sequence: TGTGCCAGCAGTGACGGGACTAGCGGGGCTGGGGCCAACGTCCTGACTTTC. This gives the protein CASSDGTSGAGANVLTF.

This clonotype was seen a single time. This chain uses TRBV4-3 with TRBJ2-2; tentative D call: TRBD1 (6 bases). Trimming cost V 0 bases and J 7 bases, with 9 bases left between them. CDR3 size: 14 residues. Germline V gene sequence: CDR1 LGHNA, CDR2 YSLEER. CDR3 residues: CASSQERGYGELFF. The CDR3 region has the DNA TGCGCCAGCAGCCAAGAAAGGGGGTACGGGGAGCTGTTTTTT.

This clonotype was picked up one time. This chain links TRBV9 with TRBJ2-3; possibly TRBD2 for D (5 bases). Germline CDR1 SGDLS, CDR2 YYNGEE. Trimming shortened V by 4 bases and J by 0 bases, and 15 bases separated the two germline ends. The CDR3 is made up of 16 amino acids. The CDR3 region is CASSLEGVFSTDTQYF. CDR3 DNA: TGTGCCAGCAGCCTCGAGGGAGTTTTTAGCACAGATACGCAGTATTTT.

The chain carries TRBV6-5 and TRBJ2-5; D is uncertain. The CDR3 extends over 13 amino acids. Trimming took off 8 bases at V and 5 bases at J, with 15 bases between the two ends. In germline, CDR1 is MNHEY, CDR2 SVGAGI. The CDR3 is CASGPNPWETQYF. CDR3 sequence (DNA): TGTGCCAGCGGCCCGAACCCCTGGGAGACCCAGTACTTC.

The rearrangement links TRBV5-6 to TRBJ2-2; a weak D match, TRBD2 (6 bases). V lost 3 bases and J 2 bases, leaving 14 bases between the germline ends. The CDR3 contains 16 residues. The germline V gene encodes CDR1 SGHDT and CDR2 YYEEEE. This chain's CDR3 is CASSWAGTFNTGELFF. CDR3 DNA sequence: TGTGCCAGCAGCTGGGCCGGGACTTTTAACACCGGGGAGCTGTTTTTT.

The V and J genes are TRBV4-1 and TRBJ2-1; D not certain. Germline lookup yields CDR1 MGHRA and CDR2 YSYEKL. This CDR3 comprises 11 residues. V gave up 4 bases and J gave up 9 bases, with 7 bases separating them. This CDR3 is CASSPGVEQFF. In nucleotides, the CDR3 is TGCGCCAGCAGCCCTGGGGTTGAGCAGTTCTTC.

The table lists this clonotype with a count of one. V gene TRBV4-3 combines with J gene TRBJ1-1; tentative D call: TRBD1 (5 bases). With 0 bases removed from V and 1 base from J, the gap between germline ends came to 9 bases. The CDR3 covers 15 residues. The germline CDR1 and CDR2 sequences are LGHNA and YSLEER. As DNA, the CDR3 is TGCGCCAGCAGCCAAGATGCGGGACCGAACACTGAAGCTTTCTTT. Protein sequence: CASSQDAGPNTEAFF.

For this clonotype: No DNA is shown, since the ends of the CDR3 on it are uncertain; the CDR3 is the one TCRdb lists. The chain has TRBV10-1 and TRBJ2-2; whether TRBD1, the table's D call, matches the DNA was not checked. The V gene's germline CDR1 is WNHNN and CDR2 SYGVQD (reference sequence). The CDR3 totals 14 residues, both ends included. This CDR3 is CAGGHVRTPGSCFF.

The chain carries TRBV5-1 and TRBJ2-2; D is possibly TRBD1 or TRBD2 (5 bases each). Trimming cost V 3 bases and J 0 bases, with 15 bases left between them. Germline CDR1 SGHRS, CDR2 YFSETQ. This CDR3 is 17 amino acids long. The CDR3 spells CASSWGLRGPNTGELFF. For the CDR3, the DNA is TGCGCCAGCAGCTGGGGTTTGAGGGGACCGAACACCGGGGAGCTGTTTTTT. The entire variable domain, with the rest obtained from reference TRBV5-1 and TRBJ2-2, is as follows: KAGVTQTPRYLIKTRGQQVTLSCSPISGHRSVSWYQQTPGQGLQFLFEYFSETQRNKGNFPGRFSGRQFSNSRSEMNVSTLELGDSALYLCASSWGLRGPNTGELFFGEGSRLTVL.

The V and J genes are TRBV14 and TRBJ2-4; 9 bases line up with TRBD1. The junction had 6 bases not matched to a gene; V was cut back by 3 bases and J by 0 bases. The CDR3 extends over 17 amino acids. CDR1 and CDR2 from the germline V gene are SGHDN and FVKESK. The CDR3 DNA sequence: TGTGCCAGCAGCCACCGGGACAGGGTTCTAGCCAAAAACATTCAGTACTTC. Translation gives CASSHRDRVLAKNIQYF.

The chain combines TRBV27 with TRBJ2-7; D is uncertain. This CDR3 comprises 12 residues. Germline V gives CDR1 MNHEY, CDR2 SMNVEV (reference sequence). V was cut by 6 bases and J by 2 bases, with 8 bases left in between. CDR3 loop: CASRGSAYEQYF. The CDR3 DNA sequence: TGTGCCAGCAGAGGCAGCGCCTACGAGCAGTACTTC.

This chain connects TRBV5-1 to TRBJ1-1; D gene ambiguous. The CDR3 has 13 amino acids. V lost 3 bases and J lost 4, with 10 bases in between. Germline V gene sequence: CDR1 SGHRS, CDR2 YFSETQ. The CDR3 nucleotides are TGCGCCAGCAGCTATTGGGGAGGCACTGAAGCTTTCTTT. Amino acids: CASSYWGGTEAFF.

This sequence joins TRBV20-1 and TRBJ1-6, with a possible D match to TRBD1 (5 bases). This CDR3 contains 14 residues. From germline, CDR1 is DFQATT and CDR2 SNEGSKA (reference sequence). Deletions cut 1 base from V and 10 bases from J, with 14 bases between. DNA for the CDR3: TGCAGTGCTAGAGTCAGACAGTCCTTATCACCCCTCCACTTT. Protein sequence: CSARVRQSLSPLHF.

CDR3 coding DNA: TGCAGTGCTGGAGCTGAGGGCACGTCCTCCTATAATTCACCCCTCCACTTT. Translated, it gives CSAGAEGTSSYNSPLHF. The chain joins TRBV20-1 to TRBJ1-6; no clear D gene. This CDR3 has 17 amino acids. In germline, CDR1 is DFQATT, CDR2 SNEGSKA (reference sequence). V lost 5 bases, J lost 0 bases, and 17 bases lay in between.

The rearrangement uses TRBV6-2 or TRBV6-3 and TRBJ1-2; D might be TRBD1 (5 bases). Germline CDR1 and CDR2: MNHEY and SVGEGT. This CDR3 is 16 amino acids long. Trimming shortened V by 5 bases and J by 4 bases, and 20 bases separated the two germline ends. In DNA, the CDR3 is TGTGCCAGCAGTCGGAACCGACAGACTCGGGTCTATGGCTACACCTTC. Translating it yields CASSRNRQTRVYGYTF.

The chain combines TRBV25-1 with TRBJ1-2; D is unclear. This CDR3 is built from 11 residues. Trimming left V 2 bases short and J 13 bases short, with 11 bases between. The germline V gene encodes CDR1 MGHDK and CDR2 SYGVNS. The CDR3 DNA is TGTGCCAGCAGTGAAGGAGGAAGGCCCACCTTC. Its translation is CASSEGGRPTF.

This rearrangement joins TRBV6-2 or TRBV6-3 to TRBJ2-1; no reliable D call. Trimming shortened V by 6 bases and J by 4 bases, and 10 bases separated the two germline ends. The CDR3 sequence is 13 residues long. The germline V gene encodes CDR1 MNHEY and CDR2 SVGEGT. CDR3 DNA sequence: TGTGCCAGCAGCATTGTTAGGTACAATGAGCAGTTCTTC. Translated: CASSIVRYNEQFF.

J is TRBJ1-2 and V is TRBV13, with D unclear. The V gene's germline CDR1 is PRHDT and CDR2 FYEKMQ (reference sequence). Between the trimmed V and J ends, which lost 3 bases and 2 bases, there was a span of 7 bases. This CDR3 spans 13 amino acids. CDR3 in DNA: TGTGCCAGCAGCTTCAGGACCAACTATGGCTACACCTTC. Its translation is CASSFRTNYGYTF.

The rearrangement joins TRBV27 to TRBJ2-7; unclear D gene. Germline V gives CDR1 MNHEY, CDR2 SMNVEV (reference sequence). Trimming took 1 base from V and 2 from J, leaving 9 bases between them. The CDR3 has 14 amino acids. CDR3 residues: CASSLYKSTYEQYF. The CDR3 nucleotides are TGTGCCAGCAGTTTATACAAATCAACCTACGAGCAGTACTTC.

The rearrangement links TRBV7-9 to TRBJ1-4; D possibly corresponds to TRBD1 (6 bases). The CDR3 has 16 amino acids. V lost 4 bases and J lost 0, with 12 bases in between. Germline loops: CDR1 SEHNR, CDR2 FQNEAQ (reference sequence). The CDR3 DNA follows: TGTGCCAGCAGCTCGGGCCAGGGGTCAACTAATGAAAAACTGTTTTTT. Amino acid sequence: CASSSGQGSTNEKLFF.

The rearrangement links TRBV5-4 to TRBJ1-1, with TRBD1 as a possible D gene (5 bases). CDR1 and CDR2 from the germline V gene are SGHNT and YYREEE (reference sequence). The CDR3 contains 14 residues. V was shortened by 4 bases and J by 5 bases, with 15 bases between the two germline ends. DNA for the CDR3: TGTGCCAGCAGCATCTCCGGGACTGGGACTGAAGCTTTCTTT. Its translation is CASSISGTGTEAFF.

This chain links TRBV28 with TRBJ2-7; D is undetermined. V was clipped by 6 bases and J by 0 bases, with 12 bases between them. The CDR3 has 14 residues. Germline V CDR1 and CDR2: MDHEN, SYDVKM. The CDR3 reads CASRTGSSSYEQYF. The CDR3 bases are TGTGCCAGCAGAACGGGCAGTAGCTCCTACGAGCAGTACTTC.

In DNA, the CDR3 is TGCGCCAGCAGCCAAGATCGGTTGGAGGGAAGTTCGAGGAATGGCTACACCTTC. This gives the protein CASSQDRLEGSSRNGYTF. J is TRBJ1-2 and V is TRBV4-1; D gene unclear. Germline V lookup: CDR1 MGHRA, CDR2 YSYEKL. V lost 0 bases and J 6 bases, leaving 23 bases between the germline ends. The CDR3 runs 18 residues.

CDR3 sequence (DNA): TGTGCCAGCAGCCACGACAGTGCCGGGGCCAACGTCCTGACTTTC. Residues: CASSHDSAGANVLTF. The chain combines TRBV7-9 with TRBJ2-6; TRBD1 is a possible D gene (5 bases). This CDR3 has 15 amino acids. Germline V gene data show CDR1 as SEHNR and CDR2 as FQNEAQ (reference sequence). The V end lost 5 bases, the J end lost 4 bases, and 12 bases lay between the germline ends.

This sequence joins TRBV13 and TRBJ2-7, with D perhaps matching TRBD1 (5 bases). The CDR3 totals 12 residues. In germline, CDR1 is PRHDT, CDR2 FYEKMQ (reference sequence). Trimming stripped 10 bases from V and 6 bases from J, with 16 bases between. CDR3 residues: CATSARGAEQYF. CDR3 coding DNA: TGTGCCACCTCAGCAAGGGGCGCCGAGCAGTACTTC.

This clonotype was recorded only once. The chain joins TRBV6-5 to TRBJ1-2, with 7 bases fitting TRBD1. Germline loops: CDR1 MNHEY, CDR2 SVGAGI. This CDR3 contains 14 residues. Germline trimming cut 4 bases from V and 7 bases from J; bases unmatched to any gene: 9. This CDR3 is CASSFQQGISGYTF. CDR3 nucleotides: TGTGCCAGCAGTTTCCAACAGGGGATCAGTGGCTACACCTTC.